Listed below are T cell receptor beta chains from one sample, sequenced in a study of blood T cell repertoires in COVID-19. The data were produced by immunoSEQ multiplex PCR, yet TCRdb's version contains in-frame clones alone and is incomplete. Of under 95,000 clones in the sample, more than 65% were seen once. The source material was peripheral blood. The receptor source for this set is a man aged 70 or older with acute or convalescent COVID-19. The CDR3 runs from the conserved cysteine through the conserved F or W. A D gene is named only where the DNA matches it firmly. Size values are once, few and many counts, or a class for expanded clones, and some rows have none.

D,length,size,J,V,DNA,CDR3
.,15,.,TRBJ1-1,TRBV28,TGTGCCAGCAGTTTAGGTTGGCGGAAGAACACTGAAGCTTTCTTT,CASSLGWRKNTEAFF
TRBD1,12,.,TRBJ1-2,TRBV11-2,TGTGCCAGCAGCCAGGGGGCGGAGGGCTACACCTTC,CASSQGAEGYTF
.,16,.,TRBJ2-2,TRBV5-1,TGCGCCAGCAGCTTGTGGAGGGAAAAAAGCACCGGGGAGCTGTTTTTT,CASSLWREKSTGELFF
TRBD1,16,.,TRBJ1-1,TRBV6-5,TGTGCCAGCAGTTACCTTGGGTCAGGGGGTGGCACTGAAGCTTTCTTT,CASSYLGSGGGTEAFF
TRBD1,17,.,TRBJ2-6,TRBV28,TGTGCCAGCAGCTCCGGGACAGCGATCTCTGGGGCCAACGTCCTGACTTTC,CASSSGTAISGANVLTF
.,13,.,TRBJ2-3,TRBV18,TGTGCCAGCTCACCCCACGGGGAAGGTTTGCAGTATTTT,CASSPHGEGLQYF
.,15,.,TRBJ1-6,TRBV28,TGTGCCAGCAGCCAACAGACACCAAATAATTCACCCCTCCACTTT,CASSQQTPNNSPLHF
.,19,.,TRBJ2-1,TRBV9,TGTGCCAGCAGCGTAGCCCCTGGATTAGGGGGGGTTATTTCAAGTGAGCAGTTCTTC,CASSVAPGLGGVISSEQFF
TRBD2,16,.,TRBJ2-3,TRBV9,TGTGCCAGCAGCGCCACCGGGACTAGCGGTGCAGATACGCAGTATTTT,CASSATGTSGADTQYF
.,15,.,TRBJ1-2,TRBV5-1,TGCGCCAGCAGCGCCATCGGGGGAAAGGAAGATGGCTACACCTTC,CASSAIGGKEDGYTF
.,13,.,TRBJ1-1,TRBV27,TGTGCCAGCAGTTTACACAGGGCAACTGAAGCTTTCTTT,CASSLHRATEAFF
.,15,.,TRBJ1-6,TRBV5-6,TGTGCCAGCAGCTTGAAGGGGTCCTATAATTCACCCCTCCACTTT,CASSLKGSYNSPLHF
.,17,.,TRBJ2-4,TRBV2,TGTGCCAGCAGTGAAGACTGGGGCACAATAGCCAAAAACATTCAGTACTTC,CASSEDWGTIAKNIQYF
TRBD2,13,.,TRBJ2-7,TRBV5-1,TGCGCCAGCAGCTTGGCCTCGGGAGGCGAGCAGTACTTC,CASSLASGGEQYF
.,14,.,TRBJ2-4,TRBV19,TGTGCCAGTAGTATCACAGGGGGGGAAAACATTCAGTACTTC,CASSITGGENIQYF
.,15,.,TRBJ1-6,TRBV2,TGTGCCAGCAGCCCCCGGGACTCCTATAATTCACCCCTCCACTTT,CASSPRDSYNSPLHF
.,15,.,TRBJ1-1,TRBV7-2,TGTGCCAGCAGCATCACAGGGTGGAAGAACACTGAAGCTTTCTTT,CASSITGWKNTEAFF
TRBD1,18,.,TRBJ2-6,TRBV5-1,TGCGCCAGCAGCTTAGGACAGGGAAGTAGCTCTGGGGCCAACGTCCTGACTTTC,CASSLGQGSSSGANVLTF
.,13,.,TRBJ2-3,TRBV7-9,TGTGCCAGCAGCCCGCGAGGGCCAGATACGCAGTATTTT,CASSPRGPDTQYF
.,14,once,TRBJ1-1,TRBV29-1,TGCAGCGTTGACAGAGGGACTTACGGGACTGAAGCTTTCTTT,CSVDRGTYGTEAFF
.,15,few,TRBJ2-2,TRBV3-1/TRBV3-2,TGTGCCAGCAGCCCCCCGGGACAATTCACCGGGGAGCTGTTTTTT,CASSPPGQFTGELFF
.,14,.,TRBJ2-2,TRBV3-1/TRBV3-2,TGTGCCAGCAGCCAAGGGCCCCAATCGGGGGAGCTGTTTTTT,CASSQGPQSGELFF
TRBD2,17,.,TRBJ2-3,TRBV27,TGTGCCAGCAGTTTATCGGGGCTTACTAGCGGCACAGATACGCAGTATTTT,CASSLSGLTSGTDTQYF
TRBD1,11,.,TRBJ2-7,TRBV19,TGTGCCAGTGGACAGGCCTACGAGCAGTACTTC,CASGQAYEQYF
.,13,.,TRBJ1-5,TRBV6-1,TGTGCCAGCAGTGAATACCCTCACGGGCCCCAGCATTTT,CASSEYPHGPQHF
.,16,.,TRBJ1-5,TRBV15,TGTGCCACCAGCAGAGATATTGGGCAGTTAAATCAGCCCCAGCATTTT,CATSRDIGQLNQPQHF
TRBD2,14,.,TRBJ2-3,TRBV10-3,TGTGCCATCGTAGCGGGGGGCTACACAGATACGCAGTATTTT,CAIVAGGYTDTQYF
.,16,.,TRBJ1-3,TRBV11-2,TGTGCCAGCAGCTTAGAGGCCGGCGGCGTTCGGGATCCCATATATTTT,CASSLEAGGVRDPIYF
.,14,.,TRBJ2-1,TRBV24-1,TGTGCCACCAGTGATCCCGACAGAAACAATGAGCAGTTCTTC,CATSDPDRNNEQFF
.,15,.,TRBJ2-2,TRBV5-1,TGCGCCAGCAGCCCGGTAGCGACGAACACCGGGGAGCTGTTTTTT,CASSPVATNTGELFF
TRBD1,14,few,TRBJ2-3,TRBV19,TGTGCCAGTGGAAAGACAGGGGGTACAGATACGCAGTATTTT,CASGKTGGTDTQYF
TRBD1,16,once,TRBJ1-3,TRBV5-1,TGCGCCAGCAGCTGGGGACAGGGATTCTCTGGAAACACCATATATTTT,CASSWGQGFSGNTIYF
TRBD1,14,.,TRBJ1-4,TRBV2,TGTGCCAGCAGTTGGGACAGCGTTTATGAAAAACTGTTTTTT,CASSWDSVYEKLFF
.,14,.,TRBJ1-1,TRBV19,TGTGCCAGTAGTCACGAATCAGGGCGGACTGAAGCTTTCTTT,CASSHESGRTEAFF
TRBD1,14,.,TRBJ2-7,TRBV3-1/TRBV3-2,TGTGCCAGCAGCTCTGGGACAGGGACGGGAGAGCAGTACTTC,CASSSGTGTGEQYF
.,17,few,TRBJ1-6,TRBV19,TGTGCCAGTAGTAACGGTGGAGGGGCGGACTATAATTCACCCCTCCACTTT,CASSNGGGADYNSPLHF
.,14,few,TRBJ2-7,TRBV5-6,TGTGCCAGCAGCTTGGCACGGGAAACCTACGAGCAGTACTTC,CASSLARETYEQYF
.,13,.,TRBJ1-1,TRBV14,TGTGCCAGCAGCCAAGAACAGGGCGCTGAAGCTTTCTTT,CASSQEQGAEAFF
TRBD1,15,once,TRBJ1-2,TRBV7-6,TGTGCCAGCAGCTTAGCAGGGGGCAAGGACTATGGCTACACCTTC,CASSLAGGKDYGYTF
.,14,.,TRBJ2-3,TRBV4-1,TGCGCCAGCCGAAGGAGGGCCAACACAGATACGCAGTATTTT,CASRRRANTDTQYF
TRBD1,12,.,TRBJ1-1,TRBV29-1,TGCAGCGCCGAGAGGGGGCTGAAGATATCTTTCTTT,CSAERGLKISFF